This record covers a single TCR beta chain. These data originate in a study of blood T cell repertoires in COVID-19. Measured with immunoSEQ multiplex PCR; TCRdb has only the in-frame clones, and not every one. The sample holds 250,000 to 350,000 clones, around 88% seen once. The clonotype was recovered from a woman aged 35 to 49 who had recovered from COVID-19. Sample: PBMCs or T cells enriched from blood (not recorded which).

CDR3 amino acids: CASSPTAYYGYTF. CDR3 coding DNA: TGTGCCAGCTCACCAACTGCATACTATGGCTACACCTTC. This chain links TRBV18 with TRBJ1-2; no definite D call. Trimming shortened V by 2 bases and J by 3 bases, and 7 bases separated the two germline ends. The CDR3 length is 13 residues. CDR1 is KGHSH and CDR2 is LQKENI in the germline V gene. Full variable domain (missing parts from reference TRBV18 and TRBJ1-2): NAGVMQNPRHLVRRRGQEARLRCSPMKGHSHVYWYRQLPEEGLKFMVYLQKENIIDESGMPKERFSAEFPKEGPSILRIQQVVRGDSAAYFCASSPTAYYGYTFGSGTRLTVV.